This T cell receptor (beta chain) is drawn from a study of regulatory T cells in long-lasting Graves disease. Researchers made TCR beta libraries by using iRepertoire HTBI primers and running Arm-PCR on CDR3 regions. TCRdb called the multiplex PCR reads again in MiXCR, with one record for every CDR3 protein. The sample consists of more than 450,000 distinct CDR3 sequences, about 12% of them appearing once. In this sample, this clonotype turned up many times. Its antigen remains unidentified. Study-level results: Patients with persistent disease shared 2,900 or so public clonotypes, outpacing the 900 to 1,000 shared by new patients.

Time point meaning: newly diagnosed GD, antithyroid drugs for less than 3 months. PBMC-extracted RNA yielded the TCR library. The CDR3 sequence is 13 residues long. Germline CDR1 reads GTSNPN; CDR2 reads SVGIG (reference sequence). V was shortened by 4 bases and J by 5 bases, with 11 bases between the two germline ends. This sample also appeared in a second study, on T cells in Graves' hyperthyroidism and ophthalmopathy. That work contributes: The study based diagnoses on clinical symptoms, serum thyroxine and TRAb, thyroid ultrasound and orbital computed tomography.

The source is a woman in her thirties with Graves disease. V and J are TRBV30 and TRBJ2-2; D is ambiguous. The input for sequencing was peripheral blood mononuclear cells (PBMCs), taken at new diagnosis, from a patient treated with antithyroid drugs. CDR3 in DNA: TGTGCCTGGATAAGACCCGTGACCGGGGAGCTGTTTTTT. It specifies CAWIRPVTGELFF.